The TCR beta chain under discussion was sequenced for a study of blood T cell repertoires in COVID-19 (dated by TCRdb to 2020 to 2022). With respect to the entire study: Samples from collaborators originated in the United States, Italy and Spain and spanned both the acute and convalescent phases of COVID-19. The prospective study material was composed of cDNA or gDNA derived from T cells, B-cell-depleted T cells, or PBMCs. Deeply sampled blood TCRbeta repertoires from subjects exposed to, actively infected with, or recovered from COVID-19 were included in the dataset. The repertoires were made available in a free public database intended to serve as a resource for research on the immune response to SARS-CoV-2. The samples were drawn from two sources: the first 160 participants of the ongoing ImmuneRACE study, and 1,200 or so subjects contributed by 6 global collaborators. The sample metadata nearly always contained a de-identified subject ID, COVID-19 status, age in years and sex. HLA class I and class II types, where available, came from metadata supplied by the sample provider rather than from assay-based typing. Beyond this particular receptor, the publication reports: Clinical and demographic metadata were provided uncurated, with the amount varying by source and participant.

The collaborating institutions used their own protocols to collect whole blood in K2EDTA tubes. For TCRbeta analysis, collaborators shipped samples in one of three forms: frozen whole blood, isolated PBMCs, or DNA extracted from either of those sample types. TCRbeta CDR3 regions were amplified from genomic DNA by means of the immunoSEQ Assay, a bias-controlled multiplex PCR. As for the original processing: Within the assay, amplification of reference gene primers was used to estimate how many nucleated cells each sample contained. To quantify the absolute abundance of each unique TCRbeta CDR3 rearrangement, sequence reads were collapsed and filtered. For each sample, productive Simpson clonality was calculated by taking the square root of Simpson's diversity index across productive rearrangements. This immuneACCESS table, as held by TCRdb, lists in-frame sequences with V and J called but not all clones. Of the missing ones, under half trace to an unresolved V gene in checked studies; the others have no known cause. The V and J calls and clone size were taken over from that table, and D and trimming were inferred from the DNA. A total of around 66,000 clones appear in this sample, over 75% of them only once. The ten largest clones add up to around 9.6% of the sample.

This clone was seen once. Its antigen specificity is not known. Base qualities are not recorded, but no much larger clone differs from it by a single base. The V end gives up 10 bases and the J end 7 bases, leaving 13 bases in the junction not matched to a gene. The CDR3 numbers 14 residues from cysteine through phenylalanine. Of all the DNA, just the CDR3 is kept, 42 bases in frame from base 1. The germline V gene specifies MDHEN as CDR1 and SYDVKM as CDR2. Recombination joined TRBV28 with TRBJ2-1, with 7 central nucleotides matching TRBD2. Sequenced: peripheral blood. The TCR originated in a human donor in a cohort sampled during active COVID-19. The CDR3 reads as follows: CATRPPGRENEQFF. The nucleotides are TGTGCCACCAGACCTCCAGGGCGGGAGAATGAGCAGTTCTTC. The full variable domain, completed from the reference TRBV28 and TRBJ2-1 proteins outside the CDR3, reads DVKVTQSSRYLVKRTGEKVFLECVQDMDHENMFWYRQDPGLGLRLIYFSYDVKMKEKGDIPEGYSVSREKKERFSLILESASTNQTSMYLCATRPPGRENEQFFGPGTRLTVL.